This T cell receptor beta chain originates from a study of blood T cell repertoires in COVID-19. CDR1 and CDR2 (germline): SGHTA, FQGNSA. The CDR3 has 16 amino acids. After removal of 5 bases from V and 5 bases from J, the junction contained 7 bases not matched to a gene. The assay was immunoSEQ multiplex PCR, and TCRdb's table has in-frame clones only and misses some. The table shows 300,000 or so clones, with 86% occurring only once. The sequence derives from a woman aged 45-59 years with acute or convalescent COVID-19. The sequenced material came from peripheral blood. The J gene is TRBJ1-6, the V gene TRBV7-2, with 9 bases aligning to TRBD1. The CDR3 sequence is CASSRSGTGNNSPLHF. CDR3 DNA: TGTGCCAGCAGCCGTTCCGGGACAGGGAATAATTCACCCCTCCACTTT.